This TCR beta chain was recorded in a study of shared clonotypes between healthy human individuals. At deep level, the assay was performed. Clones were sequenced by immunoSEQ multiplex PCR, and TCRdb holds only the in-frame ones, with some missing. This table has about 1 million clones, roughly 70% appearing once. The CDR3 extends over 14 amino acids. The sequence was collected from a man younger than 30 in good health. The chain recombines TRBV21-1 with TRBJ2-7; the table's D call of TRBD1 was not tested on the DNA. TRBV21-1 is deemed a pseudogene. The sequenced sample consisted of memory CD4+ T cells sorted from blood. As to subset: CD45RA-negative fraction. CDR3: CASSPRDRAYEQYF. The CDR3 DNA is TGTGCCAGCAGCCCCCGGGACAGAGCCTACGAGCAGTACTTC.